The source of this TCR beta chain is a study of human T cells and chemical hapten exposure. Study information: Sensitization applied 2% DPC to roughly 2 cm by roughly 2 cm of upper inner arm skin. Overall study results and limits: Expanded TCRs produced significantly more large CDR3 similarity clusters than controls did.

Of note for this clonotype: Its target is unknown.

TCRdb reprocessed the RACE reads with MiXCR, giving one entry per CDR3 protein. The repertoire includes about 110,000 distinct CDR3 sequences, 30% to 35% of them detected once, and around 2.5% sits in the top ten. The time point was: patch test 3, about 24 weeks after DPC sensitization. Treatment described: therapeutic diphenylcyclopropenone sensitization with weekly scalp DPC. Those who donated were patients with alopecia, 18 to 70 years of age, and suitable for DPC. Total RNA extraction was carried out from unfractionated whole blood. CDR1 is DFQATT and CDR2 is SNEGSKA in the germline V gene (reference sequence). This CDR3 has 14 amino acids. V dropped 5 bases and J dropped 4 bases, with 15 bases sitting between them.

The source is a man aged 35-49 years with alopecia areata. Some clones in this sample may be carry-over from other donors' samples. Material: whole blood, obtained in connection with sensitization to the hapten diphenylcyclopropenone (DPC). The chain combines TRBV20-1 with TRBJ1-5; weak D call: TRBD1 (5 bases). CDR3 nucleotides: TGCAGTGCTCGGATTGCGGGGGGAAATCAGCCCCAGCATTTT. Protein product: CSARIAGGNQPQHF.